This TCR beta chain emerged from a study of OX40 agonist ivuxolimab in advanced cancers. The overall study: An agonistic human IgG2 monoclonal antibody against OX40 (CD134) was given. All patients had ivuxolimab intravenously every 2 weeks at 0.01 to 10 mg/kg. Prior therapy, whether anti-PD-1, anti-PD-L1 or anti-CTLA-4, was allowed, and roughly 44% had some.

Regarding the study as a whole: The study found that CD8+ T cells averaged more expanded clones than CD4+.

In the case of this clone: Its cognate antigen is unknown.

Assay used: immunoSEQ multiplex PCR; TCRdb lists only in-frame clones, some missing. The repertoire includes over 150,000 clones, under 95% of them detected once, and about 0.3% sits in the top ten. The ends lost 11 bases at V and 2 bases at J; junction bases unmatched: 10. CDR1 LNHDA and CDR2 SQIVND come from the germline V gene (reference sequence). CDR3 length equals 14 residues. The rearrangement uses TRBV19 and TRBJ2-7; 9 nucleotides align to TRBD1. The input for sequencing was CD4+ or CD8+ T cells sorted from blood, taken in a trial of the OX40 agonist ivuxolimab. The sequence was collected from an adult with an advanced solid tumor such as melanoma, head and neck, liver or kidney cancer. The CDR3 protein is CAVVRDREPYEQYF. The DNA of the CDR3 is TGTGCCGTCGTCCGGGACAGGGAACCCTACGAGCAGTACTTC.